Detailed here is one T cell receptor (beta chain). This sample was included in a study of blood T cell repertoires in COVID-19. Profiling relied on immunoSEQ multiplex PCR, and the TCRdb table lists in-frame clones only, not all of them. Here the sample spans about 300,000 clones, 75% to 95% being singletons. Sequences were obtained from PBMCs or T cells enriched from blood (not recorded which). The receptor comes from a woman aged 30 to 39 who had recovered from COVID-19.

The CDR3 sequence is CASSIRDSKNSPLHF. The CDR3, as DNA: TGTGCCAGCAGTATCCGGGACAGCAAGAATTCACCCCTCCACTTT. The gene calls are TRBV27 and TRBJ1-6, with 7 bases lining up with TRBD1. The junction had 8 bases not matched to a gene; V was cut back by 5 bases and J by 7 bases. The CDR3 is 15 residues long. The germline V gene encodes CDR1 MNHEY and CDR2 SMNVEV (reference sequence).